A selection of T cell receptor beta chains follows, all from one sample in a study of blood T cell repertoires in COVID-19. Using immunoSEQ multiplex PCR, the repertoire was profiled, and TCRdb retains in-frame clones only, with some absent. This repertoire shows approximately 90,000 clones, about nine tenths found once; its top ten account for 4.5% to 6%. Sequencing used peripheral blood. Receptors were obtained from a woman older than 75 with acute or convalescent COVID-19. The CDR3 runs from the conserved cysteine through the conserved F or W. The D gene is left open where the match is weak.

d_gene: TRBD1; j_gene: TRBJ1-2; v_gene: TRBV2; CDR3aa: CASRDRVGGYTF
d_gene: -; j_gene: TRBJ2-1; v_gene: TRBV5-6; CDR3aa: CASSLRAGTSYNEQFF
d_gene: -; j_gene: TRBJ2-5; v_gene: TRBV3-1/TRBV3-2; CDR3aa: CASSQDWGVETQYF
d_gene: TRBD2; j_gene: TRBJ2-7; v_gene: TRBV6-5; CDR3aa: CASRVSGRGVYEQYF
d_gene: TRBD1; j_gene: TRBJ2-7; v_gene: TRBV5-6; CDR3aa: CASRESGGSYEQYF
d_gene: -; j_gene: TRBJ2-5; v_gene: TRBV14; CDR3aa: CASSQDQGGTQYF
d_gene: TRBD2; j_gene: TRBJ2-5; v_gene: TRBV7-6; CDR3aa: CASSRTSGGASHGTQYF
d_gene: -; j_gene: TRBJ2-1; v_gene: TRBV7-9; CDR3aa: CASSWGASPSTNEQFF
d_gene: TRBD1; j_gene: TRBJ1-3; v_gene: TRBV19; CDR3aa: CASSTGQAPSGNTIYF
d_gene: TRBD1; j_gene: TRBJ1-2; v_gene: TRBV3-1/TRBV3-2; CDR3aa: CASSHSPGTASF
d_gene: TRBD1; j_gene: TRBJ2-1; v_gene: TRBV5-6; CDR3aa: CASSLRGPTYNEQFF
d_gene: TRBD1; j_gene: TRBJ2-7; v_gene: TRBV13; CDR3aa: CASSLGDRGYYEQYF
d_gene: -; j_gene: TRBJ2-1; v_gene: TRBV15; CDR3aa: CATSKRVSYNEQFF
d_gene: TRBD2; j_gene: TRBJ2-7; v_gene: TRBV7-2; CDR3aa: CASSGTTSGYYEQYF
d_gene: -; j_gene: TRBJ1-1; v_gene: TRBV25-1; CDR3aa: CASSDMNTEAFF
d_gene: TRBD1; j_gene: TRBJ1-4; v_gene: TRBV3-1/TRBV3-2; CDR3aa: CASSDRDRGEKLFF
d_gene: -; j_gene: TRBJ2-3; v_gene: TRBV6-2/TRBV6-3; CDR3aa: CASSRQTLSTDTQYF
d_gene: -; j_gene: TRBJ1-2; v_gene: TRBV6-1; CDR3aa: CASSEVGGGYTF
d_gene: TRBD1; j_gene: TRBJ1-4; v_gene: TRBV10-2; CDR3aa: CASQDRGRFFVDEKLFF
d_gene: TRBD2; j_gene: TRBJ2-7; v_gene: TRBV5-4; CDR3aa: CASSLAMASGRATVGYEQYF
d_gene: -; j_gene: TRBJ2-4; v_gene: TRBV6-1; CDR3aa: CASSEAVAGNKIAKNIQYF
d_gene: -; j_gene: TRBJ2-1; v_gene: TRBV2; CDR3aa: CASRAQGPGNEQFF
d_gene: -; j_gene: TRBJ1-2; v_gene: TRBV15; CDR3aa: CATSRDRGGPQGNGYTF
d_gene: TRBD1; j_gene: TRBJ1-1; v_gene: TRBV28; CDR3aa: CASSLSGTGGFEAFF
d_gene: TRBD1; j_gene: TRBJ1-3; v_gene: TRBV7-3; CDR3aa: CASSSSGQGAGNTIYF
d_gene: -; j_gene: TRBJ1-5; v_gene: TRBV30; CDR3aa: CAWSPGLDQPQHF
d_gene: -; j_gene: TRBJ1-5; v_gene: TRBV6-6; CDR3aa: CASLRGANQPQHF
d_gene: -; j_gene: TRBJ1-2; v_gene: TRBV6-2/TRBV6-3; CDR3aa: CASSKQTMGERARYTF
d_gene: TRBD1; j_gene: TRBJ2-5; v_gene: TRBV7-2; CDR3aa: CASTLDRGETQYF
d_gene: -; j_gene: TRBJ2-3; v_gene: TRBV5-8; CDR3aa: CASRPTGNTDTQYF
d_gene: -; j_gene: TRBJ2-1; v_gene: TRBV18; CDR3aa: CASSHRESYNEQFF
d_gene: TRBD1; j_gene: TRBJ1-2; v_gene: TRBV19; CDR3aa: CASSTYRGAHGYTF
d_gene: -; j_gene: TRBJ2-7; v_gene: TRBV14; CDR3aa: CASSQSLRSWGHEQYF
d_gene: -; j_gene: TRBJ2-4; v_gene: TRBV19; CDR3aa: CASSIRGSGNIQYF
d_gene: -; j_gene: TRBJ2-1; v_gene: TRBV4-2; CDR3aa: CASSQVISSSNEQFF
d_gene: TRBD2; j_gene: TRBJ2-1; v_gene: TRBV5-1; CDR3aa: CASRRGERGPTSSYNEQFF
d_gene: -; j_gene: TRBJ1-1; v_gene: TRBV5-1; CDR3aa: CASSYYLREMNTEAFF
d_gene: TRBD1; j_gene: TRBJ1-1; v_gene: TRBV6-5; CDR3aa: CASSYSRTGNTEAFF
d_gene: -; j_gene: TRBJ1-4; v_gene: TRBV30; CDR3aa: CAWSVWGATNEKLFF
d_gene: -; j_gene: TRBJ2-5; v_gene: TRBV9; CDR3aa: CASSVSGLPWETQYF
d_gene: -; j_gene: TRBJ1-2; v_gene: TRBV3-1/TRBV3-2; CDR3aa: CASSQPQGSGYTF
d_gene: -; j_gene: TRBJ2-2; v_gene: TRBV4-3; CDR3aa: CASSQDSRTGELFF
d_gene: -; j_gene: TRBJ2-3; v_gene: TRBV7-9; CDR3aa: CASSLRQVSDTQYF
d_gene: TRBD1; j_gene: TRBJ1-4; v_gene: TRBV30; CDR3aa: CAWSRGTDSVQLFF
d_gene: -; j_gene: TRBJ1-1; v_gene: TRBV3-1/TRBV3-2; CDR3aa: CASSPPRGNTEAFF
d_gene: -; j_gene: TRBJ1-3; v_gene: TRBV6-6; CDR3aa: CASSYPPGPGNTIYF
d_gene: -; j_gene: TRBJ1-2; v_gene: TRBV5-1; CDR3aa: CASSLDLSPVYGYTF
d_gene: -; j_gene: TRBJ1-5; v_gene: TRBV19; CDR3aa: CASSIVGGSNQPQHF
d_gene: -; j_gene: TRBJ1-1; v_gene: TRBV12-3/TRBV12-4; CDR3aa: CASSLSIEAFF
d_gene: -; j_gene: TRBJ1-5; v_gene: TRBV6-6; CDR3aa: CASSSGSNQPQHF
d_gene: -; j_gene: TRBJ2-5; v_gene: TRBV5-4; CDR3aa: CASSSWTNEETQYF
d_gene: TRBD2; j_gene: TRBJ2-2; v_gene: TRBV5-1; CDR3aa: CASSSGTSSTGELFF
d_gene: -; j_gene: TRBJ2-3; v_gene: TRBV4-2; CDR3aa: CASSQDLRGDTQYF
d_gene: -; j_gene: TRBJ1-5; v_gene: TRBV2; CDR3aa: CASSVRGNQPQHF
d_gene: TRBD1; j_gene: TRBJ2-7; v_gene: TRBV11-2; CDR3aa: CASSRHPSGTGSNYEQYF
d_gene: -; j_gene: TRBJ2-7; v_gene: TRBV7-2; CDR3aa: CASSLNSLLYEQYF
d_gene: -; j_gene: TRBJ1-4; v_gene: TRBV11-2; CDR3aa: CASSLWPLEKLFF
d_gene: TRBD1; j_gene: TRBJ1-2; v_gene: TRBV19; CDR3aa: CASSFRGNYGYTF
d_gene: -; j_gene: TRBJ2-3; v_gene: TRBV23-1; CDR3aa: CASSHRLFTDTQYF
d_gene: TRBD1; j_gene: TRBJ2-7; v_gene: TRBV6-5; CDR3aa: CASSRTGSWDEQYF